This T cell receptor beta chain was sequenced in a study of neoadjuvant anti-PD-1 for oral cavity cancer. Findings and caveats of the study: With a few patients per group, TCR findings need larger cohorts.

Clones were sequenced by immunoSEQ multiplex PCR, and TCRdb holds only the in-frame ones, with some missing. The table lists approximately 45,000 clones, 65% to 85% of them singletons. In the case of this clone: As yet, its antigen is unknown.

Stated time point: after neoadjuvant nivolumab, at surgical resection. Patients were newly diagnosed with stage II-IVA oral cavity squamous cell carcinoma without prior systemic or radiation treatment. The germline V gene encodes CDR1 MGHRA and CDR2 YSYEKL. CDR3 length equals 17 residues. V was pared by 0 bases and J by 5 bases, with 12 bases of the junction left unmatched. The specimen comprised PBMCs, sampled after nivolumab (anti-PD-1) treatment. The rearrangement uses TRBV4-1 and TRBJ2-7; 8 bases are a match to TRBD2. The clonotype was recovered from a person aged 35-79 years with oral cavity squamous cell carcinoma. CDR3 region: CASSQDLAGGQPHEQYF. DNA for the CDR3: TGCGCCAGCAGCCAAGATCTGGCGGGGGGCCAGCCTCACGAGCAGTACTTC.